Listed below are T cell receptor beta chains from one sample, sequenced in a study of PD-L1 blockade in urothelial cancer. Measured with immunoSEQ multiplex PCR; TCRdb has only the in-frame clones, and not every one. The sample includes about 35,000 clones, 84% seen only once; the top ten take about 10%. Here the sequenced sample was PBMCs, taken around atezolizumab (anti-PD-L1) treatment. The receptors derive from a man between 40 and 49 years old with urothelial cancer. CDR3s include the opening cysteine and the closing phenylalanine or tryptophan. D genes are given only for firm matches. Clone size is given for some rows only: seen once, a few or many times, or a class if the clone is expanded.

d_call,j_call,clone_size,v_call,cdr3_nt,cdr3_aa
NA,TRBJ2-7,NA,TRBV6-5,TGTGCCAGCAGTAAGACCGGGACAACTCCTAAGTACTTC,CASSKTGTTPKYF
NA,TRBJ1-5,NA,TRBV5-1,TGCGCCAGCAGCTTGGACGGGTATAGCAATCAGCCCCAGCATTTT,CASSLDGYSNQPQHF
NA,TRBJ2-1,NA,TRBV6-5,TGTGCCAGCCGCAATGCGAACGGGCAGTTCTTC,CASRNANGQFF
NA,TRBJ2-1,once,TRBV5-6,TGTGCCAGCAGCCCCCAGCTACTAGGTAATGAGCAGTTCTTC,CASSPQLLGNEQFF
NA,TRBJ2-2,NA,TRBV18,TGTGCCAGCTTCACCAGTAACACCGGGGAGCTGTTTTTT,CASFTSNTGELFF
TRBD1,TRBJ1-1,once,TRBV5-6,TGTGCCAGCCGAGACAGGGGGCGCGAAACTGAAGCTTTCTTT,CASRDRGRETEAFF
NA,TRBJ1-1,NA,TRBV19,TGTGCCAGTAGCCTCCGACAGGTCCGCTTAGGTAGGACTGAAGCTTTCTTT,CASSLRQVRLGRTEAFF
NA,TRBJ2-7,NA,TRBV28,TGTGCCAGCAGTTTGTCGGGAGTTACGGCCGAGCAGTACTTC,CASSLSGVTAEQYF
NA,TRBJ1-5,NA,TRBV28,TGTGCCAGCAGGGGAGGGGGTAACAATCAGCCCCAGCATTTT,CASRGGGNNQPQHF
TRBD2,TRBJ2-3,NA,TRBV6-1,TGTGCCAGCAGTGAGTATCCTAGCGGGAGATCAGATACGCAGTATTTT,CASSEYPSGRSDTQYF
NA,TRBJ2-1,NA,TRBV7-3,TGTGCCAGCAGCTCACAGGGTGGGCTTAACAATGAGCAGTTCTTC,CASSSQGGLNNEQFF
NA,TRBJ2-3,once,TRBV4-1,TGCGCCAGCAGCCAAGATTTAGGACAAGCCACAGATACGCAGTATTTT,CASSQDLGQATDTQYF
NA,TRBJ1-2,NA,TRBV6-1,TGTGCCAGTCAGGAAGCTAACTATGGCTACACCTTC,CASQEANYGYTF
NA,TRBJ1-1,NA,TRBV18,TGTGCCAGCTCACCACAAGATGGGCTGTCACTGGGAGCTTTCTTT,CASSPQDGLSLGAFF
TRBD1,TRBJ1-2,NA,TRBV27,TGTGCCAGCAGCCTTGGGGGGACAGCAGTTAACTATGGCTACACCTTC,CASSLGGTAVNYGYTF
NA,TRBJ1-1,NA,TRBV25-1,TGTGCCAGCAGGAGGAGTTCTGAAGCTTTCTTT,CASRRSSEAFF
TRBD1,TRBJ2-2,NA,TRBV5-1,TGCGCCAGCAACTCGGGCAGGGGGCCGGGTAGCACCGGGGAGCTGTTTTTT,CASNSGRGPGSTGELFF
TRBD1,TRBJ2-7,few,TRBV7-3,TGTGCCAGCAGCCTCCCTACAGGGGGCTACGAGCAGTACTTC,CASSLPTGGYEQYF
TRBD2,TRBJ2-1,NA,TRBV13,TGTGCCAGCAGCTTAAAGCTAGCGGTGAATGAGCAGTTCTTC,CASSLKLAVNEQFF
NA,TRBJ1-2,NA,TRBV29-1,TGCAGCGTCTACCCCCCTGGAGGCTATGGCTACACCTTC,CSVYPPGGYGYTF
NA,TRBJ1-5,NA,TRBV6-5,TGTGCCAGCAGATCCCGGGGGGTACTTGGTCAGCCCCAGCATTTT,CASRSRGVLGQPQHF
TRBD2,TRBJ2-3,NA,TRBV27,TGTGCCAGCAGTTCATATAGCGGGACCAGCACAGATACGCAGTATTTT,CASSSYSGTSTDTQYF
NA,TRBJ2-7,NA,TRBV30,TGTGCCTGGAGGGAGGGACAGTTAGATACCGAGCAGTACTTC,CAWREGQLDTEQYF
NA,TRBJ2-2,NA,TRBV5-1,TGCGCCAGCAGCCGCGACGCGGGGGCCCCGGACACCGGGGAGCTGTTTTTT,CASSRDAGAPDTGELFF
TRBD1,TRBJ2-5,NA,TRBV7-2,TGTGCCAGCAGCCTCACCGGGACAGGGGCACCTGGGACCCAGTACTTC,CASSLTGTGAPGTQYF
NA,TRBJ1-1,NA,TRBV11-2,TGTGCCAGCAGCTTAGATCGAATGAACAGCGGGAACACTGAAGCTTTCTTT,CASSLDRMNSGNTEAFF
TRBD1,TRBJ2-7,NA,TRBV6-6,TGTGCCAGCAAGGCCGAACGGGACAGGGCTGGCGAGCAGTACTTC,CASKAERDRAGEQYF
TRBD1,TRBJ1-5,NA,TRBV18,TGTGCCAGCTCGGGGACAGGGCAACAGCCCCAGCATTTT,CASSGTGQQPQHF
TRBD1,TRBJ1-1,NA,TRBV5-1,TGCGCCAGCCTGAAATCGGGACAGGGGGACACTGAAGCTTTCTTT,CASLKSGQGDTEAFF
TRBD2,TRBJ2-2,once,TRBV5-5,TGTGCCAGCAGCTGGGGACTAGCGGCCGGGGAGCTGTTTTTT,CASSWGLAAGELFF
NA,TRBJ2-3,NA,TRBV29-1,TGCAGCGGAGGTGAGGATACGCAGTATTTT,CSGGEDTQYF
TRBD2,TRBJ2-1,NA,TRBV7-2,TGTGCCAGCAGCTTAGCCGCGGGGGGGGGTTACAATGAGCAGTTCTTC,CASSLAAGGGYNEQFF
NA,TRBJ2-5,few,TRBV25-1,TGTGCCAGCAGTGAATTCGCTGGGAGTCAAGAGACCCAGTACTTC,CASSEFAGSQETQYF
TRBD2,TRBJ2-1,once,TRBV4-2,TGTGCCAGCAGCCAAGATCTCACTAGCGGTAGCAATGAGCAGTTCTTC,CASSQDLTSGSNEQFF
NA,TRBJ1-4,NA,TRBV5-6,TGTGCCAGCAGCTTGGATCCCACAGGGCGGAAACTGTTTTTT,CASSLDPTGRKLFF
TRBD1,TRBJ1-2,NA,TRBV4-3,TGCGCCAGCAGCCCCGCCGAACAGGGGAGGTGGTATGGCTACACCTTC,CASSPAEQGRWYGYTF
NA,TRBJ1-5,NA,TRBV19,TGTGCCAGTAGTATTCCCACCACAGGGCGCAATCAGCCCCAGCATTTT,CASSIPTTGRNQPQHF
TRBD2,TRBJ2-1,NA,TRBV27,TGTGCCAGCAGTACAATATACCCCCGGACTAGCGGGAGCTACAATGAGCAGTTCTTC,CASSTIYPRTSGSYNEQFF
NA,TRBJ1-1,few,TRBV29-1,TGCAGCGTGAAGATCGACTCAAACACTGAAGCTTTCTTT,CSVKIDSNTEAFF
TRBD1,TRBJ2-4,NA,TRBV4-2,TGTGCCAGCAGCCCCCAGGACAGGGAGGCCAAAAACATTCAGTACTTC,CASSPQDREAKNIQYF
NA,TRBJ2-7,NA,TRBV19,TGTGCCAGTAGCAGAGGACATTTCACCTACGAGCAGTACTTC,CASSRGHFTYEQYF
NA,TRBJ2-7,NA,TRBV6-4,TGTGCCAGCAGTGACCCACTCCAGGCCGAGCAGTACTTC,CASSDPLQAEQYF
NA,TRBJ1-1,few,TRBV11-2,TGTGCCAGCAGCTCCGGGTCTAGAGCTTTCTTT,CASSSGSRAFF
TRBD1,TRBJ2-7,NA,TRBV11-2,TGTGCCAGCAGCCCCCTGAACCGGGACAGGGCAAGAATGACATACGAGCAGTACTTC,CASSPLNRDRARMTYEQYF
NA,TRBJ2-7,NA,TRBV6-1,TGTGCCAGCAGTGAAGCGCTAGTTACTTCCATCGAGCAGTACTTC,CASSEALVTSIEQYF
NA,TRBJ1-4,NA,TRBV5-4,TGTGCCAGCAGCTTTGCCGAGAGGACTTCTGAAAAACTGTTTTTT,CASSFAERTSEKLFF
NA,TRBJ1-4,NA,TRBV11-2,TGTGCCAGCAGCCCCCGTTGGGGCAGTCAACCTGCAACTAATGAAAAACTGTTTTTT,CASSPRWGSQPATNEKLFF
NA,TRBJ2-3,once,TRBV30,TGTGCCTGGAAGGAGCGGGACACTCAAGATACGCAGTATTTT,CAWKERDTQDTQYF
NA,TRBJ1-1,once,TRBV11-2,TGTGCCAGCAGCTTGTGGGGGCGCGACACTGAAGCTTTCTTT,CASSLWGRDTEAFF
TRBD1,TRBJ1-3,NA,TRBV6-6,TGTGCCAGCAGTACCTCAACAGGGGCTGGAAACACCATATATTTT,CASSTSTGAGNTIYF
TRBD1,TRBJ2-7,NA,TRBV5-4,TGTGCCAGCAGCTCGCCGGGACAGGGTGTTGAGCAGTACTTC,CASSSPGQGVEQYF
NA,TRBJ2-6,NA,TRBV27,TGTGCCAGCAGTTTGAGCATCAATCCTCCTGGGGCCAACGTCCTGACTTTC,CASSLSINPPGANVLTF
NA,TRBJ2-7,NA,TRBV18,TGTGCCAGCTCACTACAGGGTGCCGAATCCTTATACGAGCAGTACTTC,CASSLQGAESLYEQYF
TRBD2,TRBJ2-3,NA,TRBV9,TGTGCCAGCAGCCCAGGACTAGCGGGAGGTAGCACAGATACGCAGTATTTT,CASSPGLAGGSTDTQYF
NA,TRBJ1-4,NA,TRBV29-1,TGCAGCGTTGGGCGGGAAGAAAAACTGTTTTTT,CSVGREEKLFF
NA,TRBJ2-7,NA,TRBV29-1,TGCAGCGTTATGACAGGGCGCGGGGAGTACTTC,CSVMTGRGEYF
TRBD1,TRBJ2-7,NA,TRBV4-1,TGCGCCAGCAGCCAAGATGTCGGGACAGGGTGGGTTAGCGAGCAGTACTTC,CASSQDVGTGWVSEQYF
NA,TRBJ2-5,NA,TRBV7-8,TGTGCCAGCAGCGCTGGAGGAGGCCAAGAGACCCAGTACTTC,CASSAGGGQETQYF
TRBD1,TRBJ2-5,NA,TRBV27,TGTGCCAGCAGTTTTAGGACAGGGTCACTGGCCCAGTACTTC,CASSFRTGSLAQYF